This entry lists 3 T cell receptor beta chains sequenced from one sample in a study of blood T cell repertoires in COVID-19. The assay was immunoSEQ multiplex PCR, and TCRdb's table has in-frame clones only and misses some. The sample lists under 450,000 clones, 80% to 90% occurring once. Sequencing was done on a sample of peripheral blood. The receptor set was obtained from a woman aged 55-75 years with COVID-19, enrolled during active disease.

J is TRBJ2-7 and V is TRBV2, with TRBD2 matching 10 bases. Trimming removed 0 bases from V and 2 bases from J; junction bases left unmatched: 7. The length of the CDR3 is 17 residues. CDR1 and CDR2 from the germline V gene are SNHLY and FYNNEI. Here the CDR3 reads CASSEAVSGGLTYEQYF. The CDR3 DNA sequence: TGTGCCAGCAGTGAAGCGGTTAGCGGGGGGCTTACCTACGAGCAGTACTTC.

The chain employs TRBV7-9 and TRBJ2-7; a weak D match, TRBD1 (5 bases). Trimming pared 2 bases from V and 2 bases from J, leaving 7 bases between. Germline CDR1 and CDR2: SEHNR and FQNEAQ (reference sequence). There are 13 residues in the CDR3. CDR3 DNA sequence: TGTGCCAGCAGCTTAAAAGGGGCCTACGAGCAGTACTTC. Protein sequence: CASSLKGAYEQYF. Together with reference TRBV7-9 and TRBJ2-7, the CDR3 gives the full variable domain: DTGVSQNPRHKITKRGQNVTFRCDPISEHNRLYWYRQTLGQGPEFLTYFQNEAQLEKSRLLSDRFSAERPKGSFSTLEIQRTEQGDSAMYLCASSLKGAYEQYFGPGTRLTVT.

The rearrangement uses TRBV27 and TRBJ2-7, with D perhaps TRBD2 (8 bases). The CDR3 totals 16 residues. V was pared by 5 bases and J by 5 bases, with 22 bases between. Germline CDR1 reads MNHEY; CDR2 reads SMNVEV (reference sequence). The CDR3 DNA follows: TGTGCCAGCAGTCAAACCGGGAGGGACAGACGGCACGAGCAGTACTTC. It encodes CASSQTGRDRRHEQYF.